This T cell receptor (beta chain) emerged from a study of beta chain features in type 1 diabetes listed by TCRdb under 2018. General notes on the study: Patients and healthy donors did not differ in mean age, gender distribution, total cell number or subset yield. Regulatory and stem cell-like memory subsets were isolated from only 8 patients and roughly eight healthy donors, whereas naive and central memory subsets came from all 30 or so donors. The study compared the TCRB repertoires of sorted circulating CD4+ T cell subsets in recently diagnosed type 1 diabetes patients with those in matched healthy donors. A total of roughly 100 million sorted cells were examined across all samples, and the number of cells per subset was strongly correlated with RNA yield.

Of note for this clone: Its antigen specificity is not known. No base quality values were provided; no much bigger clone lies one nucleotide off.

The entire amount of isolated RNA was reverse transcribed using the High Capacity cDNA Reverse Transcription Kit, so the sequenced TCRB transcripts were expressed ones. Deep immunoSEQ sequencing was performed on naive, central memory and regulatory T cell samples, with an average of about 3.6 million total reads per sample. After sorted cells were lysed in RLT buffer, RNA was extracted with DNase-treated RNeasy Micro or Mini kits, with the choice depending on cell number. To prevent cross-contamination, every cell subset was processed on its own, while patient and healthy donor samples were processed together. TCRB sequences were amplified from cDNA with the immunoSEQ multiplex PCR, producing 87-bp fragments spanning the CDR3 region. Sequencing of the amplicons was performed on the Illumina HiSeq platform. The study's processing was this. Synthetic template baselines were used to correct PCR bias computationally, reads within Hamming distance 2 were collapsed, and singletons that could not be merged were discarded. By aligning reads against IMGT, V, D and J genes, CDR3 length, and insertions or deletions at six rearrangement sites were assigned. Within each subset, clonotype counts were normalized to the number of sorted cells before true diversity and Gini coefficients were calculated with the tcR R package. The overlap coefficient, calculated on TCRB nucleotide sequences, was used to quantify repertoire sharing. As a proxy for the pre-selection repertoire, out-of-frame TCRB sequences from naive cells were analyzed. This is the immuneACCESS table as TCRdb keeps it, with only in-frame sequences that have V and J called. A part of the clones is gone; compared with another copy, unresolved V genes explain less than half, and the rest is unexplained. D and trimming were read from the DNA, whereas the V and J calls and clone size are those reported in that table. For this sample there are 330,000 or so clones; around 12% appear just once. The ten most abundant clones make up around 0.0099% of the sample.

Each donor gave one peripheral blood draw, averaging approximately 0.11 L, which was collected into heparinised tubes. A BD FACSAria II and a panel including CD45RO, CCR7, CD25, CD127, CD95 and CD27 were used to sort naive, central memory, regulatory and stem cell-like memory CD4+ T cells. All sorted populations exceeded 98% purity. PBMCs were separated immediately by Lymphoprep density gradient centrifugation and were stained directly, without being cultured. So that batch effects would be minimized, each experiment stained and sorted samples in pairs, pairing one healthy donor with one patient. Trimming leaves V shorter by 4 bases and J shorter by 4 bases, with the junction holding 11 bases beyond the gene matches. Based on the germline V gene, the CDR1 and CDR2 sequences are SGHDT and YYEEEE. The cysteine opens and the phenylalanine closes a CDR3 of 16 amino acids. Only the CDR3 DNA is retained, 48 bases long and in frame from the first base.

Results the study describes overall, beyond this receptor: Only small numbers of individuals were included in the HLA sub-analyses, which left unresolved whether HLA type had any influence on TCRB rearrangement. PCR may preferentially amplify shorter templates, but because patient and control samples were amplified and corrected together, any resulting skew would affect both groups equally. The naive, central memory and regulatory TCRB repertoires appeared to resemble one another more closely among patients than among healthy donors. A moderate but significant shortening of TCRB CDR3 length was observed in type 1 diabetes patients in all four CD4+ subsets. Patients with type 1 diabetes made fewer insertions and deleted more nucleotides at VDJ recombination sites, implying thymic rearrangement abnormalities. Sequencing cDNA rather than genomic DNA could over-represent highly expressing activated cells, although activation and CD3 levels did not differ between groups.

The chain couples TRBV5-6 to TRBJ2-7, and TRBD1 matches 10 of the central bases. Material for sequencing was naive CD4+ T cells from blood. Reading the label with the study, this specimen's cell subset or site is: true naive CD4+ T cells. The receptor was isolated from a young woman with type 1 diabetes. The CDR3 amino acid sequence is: CASSRGLDRGSYEQYF. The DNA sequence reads TGTGCCAGCAGCCGGGGGCTGGACAGGGGGTCGTACGAGCAGTACTTC.